This TCR beta chain was sequenced in a study of T cell responses to AZD1222 COVID-19 vaccine. Produced via immunoSEQ multiplex PCR; TCRdb's table is partial and in-frame only. In the table there are 140,000 to 150,000 clones, around 86% of which are singletons. Study conclusions and caveats: White British people made up most donors, females outnumbered males, and clonal diversity was possibly underestimated. CD4 TCRs covered the whole spike, strongest at regions 160-218 and 743-854. Sampling captured repertoires only after the peak T cell response. When two AZD1222 doses had been given, Spike-specific TCR breadth and depth rose.

Turning to this clone: Its antigen is currently unknown.

Trimming took 6 bases from V and 8 from J; bases not matched to a gene: 2. The germline gives CDR1 SEHNR, CDR2 FQNEAQ (reference sequence). The length of the CDR3 is 12 residues. The sequence came from an adult in good health. The chain recombines TRBV7-9 with TRBJ2-4, with 9 bases matching TRBD1. The sequences come from peripheral blood, collected on day 0 of MenACWY control vaccination. The CDR3 coding sequence is TGTGCCAGCAGGACAGGGGGTGACATTCAGTACTTC. It is translated as CASRTGGDIQYF.